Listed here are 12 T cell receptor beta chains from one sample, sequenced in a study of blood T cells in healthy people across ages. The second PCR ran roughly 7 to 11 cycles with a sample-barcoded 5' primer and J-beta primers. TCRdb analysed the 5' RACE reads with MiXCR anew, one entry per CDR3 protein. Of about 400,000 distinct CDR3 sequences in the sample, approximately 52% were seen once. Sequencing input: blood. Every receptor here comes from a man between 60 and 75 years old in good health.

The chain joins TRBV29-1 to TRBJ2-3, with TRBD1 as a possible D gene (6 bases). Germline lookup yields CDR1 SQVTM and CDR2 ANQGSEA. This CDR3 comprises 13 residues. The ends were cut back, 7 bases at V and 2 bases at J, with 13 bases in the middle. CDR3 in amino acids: CSATGGNTDTQYF. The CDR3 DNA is TGCAGCGCGACAGGTGGAAACACAGATACGCAGTATTTT.

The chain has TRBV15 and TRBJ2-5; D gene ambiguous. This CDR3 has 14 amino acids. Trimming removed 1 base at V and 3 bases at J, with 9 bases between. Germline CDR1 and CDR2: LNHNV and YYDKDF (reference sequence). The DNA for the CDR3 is TGTGCCACCAGCAGAGTAGGTTTAGAAGAGACCCAGTACTTC. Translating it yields CATSRVGLEETQYF.

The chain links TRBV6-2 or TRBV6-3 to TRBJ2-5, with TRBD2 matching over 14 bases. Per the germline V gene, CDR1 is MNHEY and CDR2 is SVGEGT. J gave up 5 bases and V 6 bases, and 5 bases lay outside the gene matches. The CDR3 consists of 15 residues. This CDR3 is CASSGLAGGHETQYF. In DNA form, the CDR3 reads TGTGCCAGCAGCGGACTAGCGGGAGGTCATGAGACCCAGTACTTC.

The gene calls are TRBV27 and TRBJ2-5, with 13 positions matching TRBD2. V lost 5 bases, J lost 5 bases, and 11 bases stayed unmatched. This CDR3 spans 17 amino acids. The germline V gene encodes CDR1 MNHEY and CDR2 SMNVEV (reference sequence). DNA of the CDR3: TGTGCCAGCAGTCTGAGGACTAGCGGGGGTCTCCGGGAGACCCAGTACTTC. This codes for CASSLRTSGGLRETQYF.

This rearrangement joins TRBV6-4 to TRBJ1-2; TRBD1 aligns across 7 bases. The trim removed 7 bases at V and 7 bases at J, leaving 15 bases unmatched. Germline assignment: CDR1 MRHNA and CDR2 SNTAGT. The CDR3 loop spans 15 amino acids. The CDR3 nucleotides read TGTGCCAGCAAGAGGGGGGCGACAGGGATCACTGGCTACACCTTC. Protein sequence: CASKRGATGITGYTF.

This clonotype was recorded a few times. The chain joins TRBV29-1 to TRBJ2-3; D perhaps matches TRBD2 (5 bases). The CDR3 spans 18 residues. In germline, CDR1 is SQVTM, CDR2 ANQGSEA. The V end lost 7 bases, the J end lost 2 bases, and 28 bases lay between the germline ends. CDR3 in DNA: TGCAGCGGGTTAGGCCCGAGGACTGGACCGATATACACAGATACGCAGTATTTT. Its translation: CSGLGPRTGPIYTDTQYF.

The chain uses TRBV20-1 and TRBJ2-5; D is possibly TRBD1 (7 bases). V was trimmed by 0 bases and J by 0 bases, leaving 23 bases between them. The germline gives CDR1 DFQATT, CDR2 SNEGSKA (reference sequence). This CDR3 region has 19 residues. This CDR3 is CSARDLGRGAGGNQETQYF. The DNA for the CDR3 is TGCAGTGCTAGAGATCTTGGGCGCGGGGCAGGGGGGAACCAAGAGACCCAGTACTTC.

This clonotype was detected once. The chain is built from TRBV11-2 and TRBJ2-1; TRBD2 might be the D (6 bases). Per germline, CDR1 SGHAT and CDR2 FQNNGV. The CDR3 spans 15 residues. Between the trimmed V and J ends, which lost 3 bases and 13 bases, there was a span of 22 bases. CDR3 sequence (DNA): TGTGCCAGCAGCTTCTCCACGGGGACTCAAGAGACCCAGTTCTTC. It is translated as CASSFSTGTQETQFF.

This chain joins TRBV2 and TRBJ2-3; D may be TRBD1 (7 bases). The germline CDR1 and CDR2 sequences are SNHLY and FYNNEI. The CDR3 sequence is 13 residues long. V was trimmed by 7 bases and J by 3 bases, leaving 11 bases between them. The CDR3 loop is CASMPGGTDTQYF. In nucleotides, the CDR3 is TGTGCCAGCATGCCAGGGGGGACAGATACGCAGTATTTT.

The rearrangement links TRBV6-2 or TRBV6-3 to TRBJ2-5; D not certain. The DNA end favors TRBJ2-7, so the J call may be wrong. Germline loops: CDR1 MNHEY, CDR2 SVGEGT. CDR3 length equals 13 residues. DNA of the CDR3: TGTGCCAGCAGCCCATGGTCGGCTTACGAGCAGTACTTC. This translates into CASSPWSAYEQYF.

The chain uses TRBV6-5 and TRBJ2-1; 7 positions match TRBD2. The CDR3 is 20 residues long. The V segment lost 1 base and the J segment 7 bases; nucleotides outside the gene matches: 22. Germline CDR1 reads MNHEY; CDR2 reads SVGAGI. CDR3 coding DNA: TGTGCCAGCAGTTACTTTGGGGGGGTGCCAGCGGCAGGTAGGAAAAATGAGCAGTTCTTC. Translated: CASSYFGGVPAAGRKNEQFF.

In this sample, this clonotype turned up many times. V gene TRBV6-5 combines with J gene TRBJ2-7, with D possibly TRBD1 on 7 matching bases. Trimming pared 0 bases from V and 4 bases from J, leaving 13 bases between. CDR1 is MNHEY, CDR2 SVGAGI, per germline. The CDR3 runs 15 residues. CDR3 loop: CASSYSQGEVYEQYF. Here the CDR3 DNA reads TGTGCCAGCAGTTACTCCCAGGGGGAGGTTTACGAGCAGTACTTC.